Below, 9 T cell receptor beta chains from the same sample are listed, as sequenced in a study of T cell repertoires in cytomegalovirus infection. MiXCR, applied by TCRdb to the reads, yields one record per CDR3 protein. This sample has some 920,000 distinct CDR3 sequences, with 31% found just once. The antigens for these receptors are not known. The specimen comprised cultured CD8+ T cells from PBMCs, sampled from culture after CMV antigen stimulation. The receptor set was obtained from a human donor in good health (CMV status not recorded). Some clones in this sample may be carry-over from other donors' samples.

The chain joins TRBV2 to TRBJ1-2; D remains ambiguous. V lost 8 bases and J 0 bases, leaving 10 bases between the germline ends. The CDR3 totals 13 residues. Germline assignment: CDR1 SNHLY and CDR2 FYNNEI. CDR3 nucleotide sequence: TGTGCCAGCCCAAAAACGCCTAACTATGGCTACACCTTC. Translating gives CASPKTPNYGYTF.

J is TRBJ1-1 and V is TRBV7-9; no reliable D call. In germline, CDR1 is SEHNR, CDR2 FQNEAQ (reference sequence). CDR3 length: 15 amino acids. V was shortened by 3 bases and J by 3 bases, with 14 bases between the two germline ends. This CDR3 reads CASSLSRWKDTEAFF. DNA for the CDR3: TGTGCCAGCAGCTTGTCGAGATGGAAGGACACTGAAGCTTTCTTT.

This clonotype was seen a handful of times. The V and J genes are TRBV24-1 and TRBJ2-2, with no clear D. This CDR3 is 15 amino acids long. V was pared by 7 bases and J by 6 bases, with 17 bases between. Germline assignment: CDR1 KGHDR and CDR2 SFDVKD. CDR3 amino acids: CATRRKIPSSGELFF. CDR3 DNA sequence: TGTGCCACCAGGAGAAAGATACCCTCGTCCGGGGAGCTGTTTTTT.

The V call is TRBV4-3, the J call TRBJ1-2; tentative D call: TRBD1 (5 bases). V lost 0 bases to trimming and J lost 0 bases, with 20 bases between them. Germline V gene lookup returns CDR1 LGHNA and CDR2 YSLEER. The CDR3 extends over 19 amino acids. The CDR3 bases are TGCGCCAGCAGCCAAGAATCATTAGGGACCCCATCGCCTAACTATGGCTACACCTTC. This encodes CASSQESLGTPSPNYGYTF.

The CDR3 DNA is TGCGCCAGCAGCCAAGATATAAGGGATATCACTGAAGCTTTCTTT. Its protein is CASSQDIRDITEAFF. The chain links TRBV4-1 to TRBJ1-1; the D is unclear. Germline values: CDR1 MGHRA, CDR2 YSYEKL. Trimming took off 0 bases at V and 4 bases at J, with 12 bases between the two ends. CDR3 length equals 15 residues.

This clonotype turned up a few times. The CDR3 protein is CASKRAKPTDTQYF. CDR3 DNA: TGTGCCAGCAAACGGGCGAAACCCACAGATACGCAGTATTTT. This chain uses TRBV7-9 with TRBJ2-3; no definite D call. CDR3 size: 14 residues. Trimming stripped 7 bases from V and 2 bases from J, with 13 bases between. Per the germline V gene, CDR1 is SEHNR and CDR2 is FQNEAQ (reference sequence).

This clonotype came up once. The chain combines TRBV29-1 with TRBJ2-3, with D perhaps being TRBD1 or TRBD2 (5 bases each). The V gene lost 6 bases and the J gene lost 2 bases, with 9 bases spanning the gap. CDR1 SQVTM and CDR2 ANQGSEA come from the germline V gene. This CDR3 comprises 12 residues. CDR3 bases: TGCAGCGTGCCCGGGGCCACAGATACGCAGTATTTT. This gives the protein CSVPGATDTQYF.

This clonotype was seen many times. The rearrangement uses TRBV7-2 and TRBJ2-1; either TRBD1 or TRBD2 may fit D (6 bases each). The CDR3 runs 13 residues. Germline-derived CDR1 and CDR2 are SGHTA and FQGNSA. Trimming took off 6 bases at V and 7 bases at J, with 13 bases between the two ends. In DNA, the CDR3 is TGTGCCAGCAGATCGGGGGCGAGAAATGAGCAGTTCTTC. Translated: CASRSGARNEQFF. The full variable domain, in which reference TRBV7-2 and TRBJ2-1 provide the parts outside the CDR3, is GAGVSQSPSNKVTEKGKDVELRCDPISGHTALYWYRQSLGQGLEFLIYFQGNSAPDKSGLPSDRFSAERTGGSVSTLTIQRTQQEDSAVYLCASRSGARNEQFFGPGTRLTVL.

The V and J genes are TRBV24-1 and TRBJ2-6; D is ambiguous. The CDR3 consists of 12 residues. V lost 5 bases and J 6 bases, leaving 4 bases between the germline ends. In germline, CDR1 is KGHDR, CDR2 SFDVKD. The CDR3 region is CATSGEANVLTF. The CDR3 coding sequence is TGTGCCACCAGTGGGGAGGCCAACGTCCTGACTTTC.